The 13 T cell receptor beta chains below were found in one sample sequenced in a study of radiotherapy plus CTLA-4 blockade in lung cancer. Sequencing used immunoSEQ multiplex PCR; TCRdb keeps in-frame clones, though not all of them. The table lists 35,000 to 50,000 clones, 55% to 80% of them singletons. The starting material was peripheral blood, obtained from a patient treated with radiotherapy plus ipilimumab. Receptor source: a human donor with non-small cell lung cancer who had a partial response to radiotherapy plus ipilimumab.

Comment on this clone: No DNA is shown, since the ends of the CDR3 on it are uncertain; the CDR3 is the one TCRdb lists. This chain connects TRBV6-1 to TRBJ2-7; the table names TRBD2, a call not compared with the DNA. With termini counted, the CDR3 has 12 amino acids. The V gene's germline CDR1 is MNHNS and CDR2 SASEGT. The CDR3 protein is CASSSSAYEQYF.

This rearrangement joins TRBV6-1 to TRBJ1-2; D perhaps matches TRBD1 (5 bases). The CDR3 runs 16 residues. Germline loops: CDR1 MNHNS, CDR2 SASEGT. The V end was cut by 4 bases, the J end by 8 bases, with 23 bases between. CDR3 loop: CASSAPMGTPISGYTF. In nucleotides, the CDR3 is TGTGCCAGCAGTGCGCCAATGGGGACTCCCATTAGCGGCTACACCTTC.

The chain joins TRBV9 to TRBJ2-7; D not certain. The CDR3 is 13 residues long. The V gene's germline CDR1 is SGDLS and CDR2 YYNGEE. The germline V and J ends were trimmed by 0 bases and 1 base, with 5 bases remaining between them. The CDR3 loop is CASSVDQSYEQYF. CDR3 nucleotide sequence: TGTGCCAGCAGCGTAGACCAGTCCTACGAGCAGTACTTC.

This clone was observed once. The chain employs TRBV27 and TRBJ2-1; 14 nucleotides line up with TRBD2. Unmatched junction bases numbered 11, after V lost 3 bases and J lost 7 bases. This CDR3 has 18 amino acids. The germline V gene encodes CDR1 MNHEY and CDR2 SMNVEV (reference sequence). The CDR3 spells CASSFLSTGLAGENEQFF. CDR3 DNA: TGTGCCAGCAGTTTCCTGAGCACGGGACTAGCGGGAGAGAATGAGCAGTTCTTC.

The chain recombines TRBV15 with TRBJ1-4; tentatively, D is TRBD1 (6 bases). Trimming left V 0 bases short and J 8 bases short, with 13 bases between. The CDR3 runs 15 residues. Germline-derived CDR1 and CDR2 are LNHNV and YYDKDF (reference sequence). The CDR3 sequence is CATSREGGAGEKLFF. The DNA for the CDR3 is TGTGCCACCAGCAGAGAGGGGGGGGCAGGAGAAAAACTGTTTTTT.

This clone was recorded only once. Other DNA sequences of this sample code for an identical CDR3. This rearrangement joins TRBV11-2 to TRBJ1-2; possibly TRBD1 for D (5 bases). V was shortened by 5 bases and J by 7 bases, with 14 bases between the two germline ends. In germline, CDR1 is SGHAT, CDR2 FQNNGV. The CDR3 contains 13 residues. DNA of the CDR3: TGTGCCAGCAGCCCTGGACACCTGTTTGGCTACACCTTC. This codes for CASSPGHLFGYTF. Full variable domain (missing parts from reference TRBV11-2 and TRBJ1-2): EAGVAQSPRYKIIEKRQSVAFWCNPISGHATLYWYQQILGQGPKLLIQFQNNGVVDDSQLPKDRFSAERLKGVDSTLKIQPAKLEDSAVYLCASSPGHLFGYTFGSGTRLTVV.

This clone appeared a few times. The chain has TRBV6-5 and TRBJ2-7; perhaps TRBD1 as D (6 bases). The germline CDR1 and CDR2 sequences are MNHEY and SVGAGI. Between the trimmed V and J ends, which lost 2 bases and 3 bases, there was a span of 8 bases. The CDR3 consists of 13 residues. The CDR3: CASSYRRGYEQYF. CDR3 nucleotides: TGTGCCAGCAGTTACCGCAGGGGCTACGAGCAGTACTTC.

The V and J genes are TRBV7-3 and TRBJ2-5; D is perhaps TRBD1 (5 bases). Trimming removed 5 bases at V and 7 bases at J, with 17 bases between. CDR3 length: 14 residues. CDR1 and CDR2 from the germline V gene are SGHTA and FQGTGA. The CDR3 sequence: CASSPSVGQGTQYF. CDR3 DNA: TGTGCCAGCAGCCCGTCGGTGGGCCAGGGGACCCAGTACTTC.

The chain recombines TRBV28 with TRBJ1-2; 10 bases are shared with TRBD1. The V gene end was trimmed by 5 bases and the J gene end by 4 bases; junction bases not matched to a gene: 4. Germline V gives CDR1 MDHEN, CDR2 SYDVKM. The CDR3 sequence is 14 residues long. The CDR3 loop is CASSQWTGGYGYTF. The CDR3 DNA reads TGTGCCAGCAGTCAGTGGACAGGGGGCTATGGCTACACCTTC.

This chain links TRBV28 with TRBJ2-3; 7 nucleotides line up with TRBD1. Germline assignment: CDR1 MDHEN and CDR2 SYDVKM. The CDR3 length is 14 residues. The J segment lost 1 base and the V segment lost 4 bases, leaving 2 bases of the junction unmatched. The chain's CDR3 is CASSSGQGTDTQYF. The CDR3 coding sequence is TGTGCCAGCAGTTCCGGACAGGGCACAGATACGCAGTATTTT.

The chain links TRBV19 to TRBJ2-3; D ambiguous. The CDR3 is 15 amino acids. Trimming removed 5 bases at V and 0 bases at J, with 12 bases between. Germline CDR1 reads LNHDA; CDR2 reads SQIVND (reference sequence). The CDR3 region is CASSENYGSTDTQYF. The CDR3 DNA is TGTGCCAGTAGTGAGAACTATGGGAGCACAGATACGCAGTATTTT.

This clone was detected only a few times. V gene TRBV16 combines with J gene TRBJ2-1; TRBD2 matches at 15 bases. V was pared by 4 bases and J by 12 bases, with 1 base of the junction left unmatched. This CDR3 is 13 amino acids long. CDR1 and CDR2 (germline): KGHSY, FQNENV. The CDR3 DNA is TGTGCCAGCAGCCGGACTAGCGGGAGGGGGCAGTTCTTC. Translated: CASSRTSGRGQFF.

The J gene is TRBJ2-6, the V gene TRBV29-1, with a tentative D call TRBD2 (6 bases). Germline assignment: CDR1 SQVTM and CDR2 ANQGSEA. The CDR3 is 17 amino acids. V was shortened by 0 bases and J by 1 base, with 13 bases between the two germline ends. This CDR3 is CSVEDWGESSGANVLTF. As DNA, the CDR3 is TGCAGCGTTGAAGATTGGGGGGAATCATCTGGGGCCAACGTCCTGACTTTC.